A single sample gave rise to the 4 T cell receptor beta chains below, sequenced in a study of T cell repertoires in cytomegalovirus infection. Their cognate antigens are unknown. TCRdb called the reads again in MiXCR, with one record for every CDR3 protein. The profile shows some 920,000 distinct CDR3 sequences, roughly 30% of them singletons. The source was cultured CD8+ T cells from PBMCs, collected from culture after CMV antigen stimulation. The source of these receptors is a human donor in good health (CMV status not recorded). Some clones in this sample may be carry-over from other donors' samples.

This clonotype was detected ten times or more. The chain links TRBV19 to TRBJ2-2; D call uncertain. The germline V gene encodes CDR1 LNHDA and CDR2 SQIVND (reference sequence). V was clipped by 7 bases and J by 1 base, with 7 bases between them. This CDR3 has 13 amino acids. In nucleotides, the CDR3 is TGTGCCAGTACCCTGGGGAACACCGGGGAGCTGTTTTTT. As protein: CASTLGNTGELFF. The full variable domain, its missing parts supplied by reference TRBV19 and TRBJ2-2, is DGGITQSPKYLFRKEGQNVTLSCEQNLNHDAMYWYRQDPGQGLRLIYYSQIVNDFQKGDIAEGYSVSREKKESFPLTVTSAQKNPTAFYLCASTLGNTGELFFGEGSRLTVL.

This clonotype was found a few times. CDR3 loop: CASSKRQGEFAEAFF. DNA of the CDR3: TGTGCCAGTAGTAAGCGACAGGGGGAGTTCGCTGAAGCTTTCTTT. This chain links TRBV19 with TRBJ1-1; 9 nucleotides align to TRBD1. The germline CDR1 and CDR2 sequences are LNHDA and SQIVND (reference sequence). After removal of 4 bases from V and 6 bases from J, the junction contained 9 bases not matched to a gene. The CDR3 extends over 15 amino acids.

This clonotype has only a few counts. V usage is TRBV7-2 and J usage is TRBJ2-7; 8 positions agree with TRBD1. Germline assignment: CDR1 SGHTA and CDR2 FQGNSA. The J segment lost 3 bases and the V segment lost 5 bases, leaving 3 bases of the junction unmatched. The CDR3 contains 13 residues. DNA of the CDR3: TGTGCCAGCAGCGTAGGGACAGGCTACGAGCAGTACTTC. Amino acid sequence: CASSVGTGYEQYF. The full variable domain, rest sourced from reference TRBV7-2 and TRBJ2-7, is GAGVSQSPSNKVTEKGKDVELRCDPISGHTALYWYRQSLGQGLEFLIYFQGNSAPDKSGLPSDRFSAERTGGSVSTLTIQRTQQEDSAVYLCASSVGTGYEQYFGPGTRLTVT.

This clonotype was detected many times. This sequence joins TRBV7-9 and TRBJ1-2; D gene uncertain. Germline loops: CDR1 SEHNR, CDR2 FQNEAQ (reference sequence). V lost 1 base and J 4 bases, leaving 4 bases between the germline ends. CDR3 length: 12 amino acids. The DNA for the CDR3 is TGTGCCAGCAGCTTAGACACCTATGGCTACACCTTC. Translation: CASSLDTYGYTF. The full variable domain, rest sourced from reference TRBV7-9 and TRBJ1-2, is DTGVSQNPRHKITKRGQNVTFRCDPISEHNRLYWYRQTLGQGPEFLTYFQNEAQLEKSRLLSDRFSAERPKGSFSTLEIQRTEQGDSAMYLCASSLDTYGYTFGSGTRLTVV.